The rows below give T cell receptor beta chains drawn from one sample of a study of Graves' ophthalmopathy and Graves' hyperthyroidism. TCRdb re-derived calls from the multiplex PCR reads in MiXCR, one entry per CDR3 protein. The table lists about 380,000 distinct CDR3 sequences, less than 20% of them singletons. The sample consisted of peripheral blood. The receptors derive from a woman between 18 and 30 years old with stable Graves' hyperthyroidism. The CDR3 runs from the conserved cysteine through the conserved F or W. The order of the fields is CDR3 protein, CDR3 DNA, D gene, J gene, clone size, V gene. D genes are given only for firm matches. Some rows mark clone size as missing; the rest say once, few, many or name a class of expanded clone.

CDR3aa: CASRTYSNQPQHF; CDR3nt: TGTGCCAGTCGAACTTATAGCAATCAGCCCCAGCATTTT; d_gene: -; j_gene: TRBJ1-5; abundance: many; v_gene: TRBV19
CDR3aa: CSGVLEAQYF; CDR3nt: TGCAGCGGCGTACTAGAGGCCCAGTACTTC; d_gene: -; j_gene: TRBJ2-5; abundance: many; v_gene: TRBV29-1
CDR3aa: CASSQGRYSYEQYF; CDR3nt: TGTGCCAGCAGCCAGGGACGGTACTCCTACGAGCAGTACTTC; d_gene: -; j_gene: TRBJ2-7; abundance: many; v_gene: TRBV27
CDR3aa: CASSPGPKETKYF; CDR3nt: TGTGCCAGCAGTCCGGGTCCCAAAGAGACCAAGTACTTC; d_gene: -; j_gene: TRBJ2-5; abundance: few; v_gene: TRBV12-3/TRBV12-4
CDR3aa: CASSSPQSGGGTGGEETQYF; CDR3nt: TGTGCCAGCAGCTCCCCCCAAAGTGGAGGGGGGACAGGAGGGGAAGAGACCCAGTACTTC; d_gene: TRBD1; j_gene: TRBJ2-5; abundance: few; v_gene: TRBV11-1
CDR3aa: CASSSLPGLAGGATGELFF; CDR3nt: TGTGCCAGCAGCTCACTACCGGGACTAGCGGGGGGGGCGACCGGGGAGCTGTTTTTT; d_gene: TRBD2; j_gene: TRBJ2-2; abundance: many; v_gene: TRBV11-1
CDR3aa: CASSAGQGSSYNSPLHF; CDR3nt: TGTGCCAGCAGCGCCGGACAGGGGAGCTCCTATAATTCACCCCTCCACTTT; d_gene: TRBD1; j_gene: TRBJ1-6; abundance: many; v_gene: TRBV7-9
CDR3aa: CASSPRVGNQPQHF; CDR3nt: TGTGCCAGCAGTCCCAGGGTTGGCAATCAGCCCCAGCATTTT; d_gene: -; j_gene: TRBJ1-5; abundance: many; v_gene: TRBV6-1
CDR3aa: CASSLSGTKETQYF; CDR3nt: TGTGCCAGCAGCCTTTCCGGGACAAAAGAGACCCAGTACTTC; d_gene: -; j_gene: TRBJ2-5; abundance: many; v_gene: TRBV5-4
CDR3aa: CASSWPGALETQYF; CDR3nt: TGTGCCAGCAGCTGGCCTGGGGCCCTCGAGACCCAGTACTTC; d_gene: -; j_gene: TRBJ2-5; abundance: few; v_gene: TRBV7-6
CDR3aa: CASSLDTHSYEQYF; CDR3nt: TGTGCCAGCAGTTTGGACACACACTCCTACGAGCAGTACTTC; d_gene: -; j_gene: TRBJ2-7; abundance: many; v_gene: TRBV12-3/TRBV12-4
CDR3aa: CASNTDRGANQPQHF; CDR3nt: TGTGCCAGCAACACGGACAGGGGGGCCAATCAGCCCCAGCATTTT; d_gene: TRBD1; j_gene: TRBJ1-5; abundance: many; v_gene: TRBV6-1
CDR3aa: CARDRVRPLHF; CDR3nt: TGCGCCAGGGACAGAGTCAGGCCCCTCCACTTT; d_gene: -; j_gene: TRBJ1-6; abundance: few; v_gene: TRBV10-1
CDR3aa: CASSLAGRDSNQPQHF; CDR3nt: TGCGCCAGCAGCTTGGCAGGCAGAGATAGCAATCAGCCCCAGCATTTT; d_gene: -; j_gene: TRBJ1-5; abundance: many; v_gene: TRBV5-1
CDR3aa: CVSSLVSYEQYF; CDR3nt: TGTGTCAGCAGCTTAGTTTCCTACGAGCAGTACTTC; d_gene: -; j_gene: TRBJ2-7; abundance: -; v_gene: TRBV7-8
CDR3aa: CASSDPGTVNTEAFF; CDR3nt: TGTGCCAGCAGCGACCCCGGGACAGTGAACACTGAAGCTTTCTTT; d_gene: TRBD1; j_gene: TRBJ1-1; abundance: few; v_gene: TRBV11-2
CDR3aa: CASSLYGTLPYEQYF; CDR3nt: TGTGCCAGCAGCTTGTACGGGACACTTCCCTACGAGCAGTACTTC; d_gene: -; j_gene: TRBJ2-7; abundance: -; v_gene: TRBV7-8
CDR3aa: CAWSVLKSGYEQYF; CDR3nt: TGTGCCTGGAGTGTACTGAAATCCGGATACGAGCAGTACTTC; d_gene: -; j_gene: TRBJ2-7; abundance: many; v_gene: TRBV30
CDR3aa: CASSQLERFFNSPLHF; CDR3nt: TGTGCCAGCAGCCAGCTTGAGAGGTTCTTCAATTCACCCCTCCACTTT; d_gene: -; j_gene: TRBJ1-6; abundance: many; v_gene: TRBV6-1
CDR3aa: CASSPYRDRFFHEQYF; CDR3nt: TGTGCCAGCAGCCCCTACAGGGACAGGTTTTTCCACGAGCAGTACTTC; d_gene: TRBD1; j_gene: TRBJ2-7; abundance: many; v_gene: TRBV12-3/TRBV12-4
CDR3aa: CASSSTGKRRMNTEASF; CDR3nt: TGTGCCAGCAGCTCGACAGGGAAAAGACGCATGAACACTGAAGCTTCCTTT; d_gene: TRBD1; j_gene: TRBJ1-1; abundance: many; v_gene: TRBV7-8
CDR3aa: CASSQDLGSGGAKNIQYF; CDR3nt: TGTGCCAGCAGCCAAGATCTGGGTAGCGGGGGAGCCAAAAACATTCAGTACTTC; d_gene: TRBD2; j_gene: TRBJ2-4; abundance: few; v_gene: TRBV4-2
CDR3aa: CASSGPSYEQYF; CDR3nt: TGTGCCAGCAGCGGACCCTCCTACGAGCAGTACTTC; d_gene: -; j_gene: TRBJ2-7; abundance: many; v_gene: TRBV25-1
CDR3aa: CASSYVQGYQPQHF; CDR3nt: TGTGCCAGCAGTTACGTTCAAGGGTATCAGCCCCAGCATTTT; d_gene: -; j_gene: TRBJ1-5; abundance: many; v_gene: TRBV6-2/TRBV6-3
CDR3aa: CASSPGKEGEAFF; CDR3nt: TGTGCCAGCAGCCCCGGCAAGGAAGGTGAAGCTTTCTTT; d_gene: -; j_gene: TRBJ1-1; abundance: -; v_gene: TRBV12-3/TRBV12-4
CDR3aa: CASGDSNTGELFF; CDR3nt: TGTGCCAGCGGAGACTCGAACACCGGGGAGCTGTTTTTT; d_gene: -; j_gene: TRBJ2-2; abundance: -; v_gene: TRBV6-2/TRBV6-3
CDR3aa: CASSLTGGSQPQHF; CDR3nt: TGTGCCAGCAGCTTAACGGGGGGCAGTCAGCCCCAGCATTTT; d_gene: -; j_gene: TRBJ1-5; abundance: many; v_gene: TRBV7-3
CDR3aa: CASRRDRPYEQYF; CDR3nt: TGTGCCAGCAGGAGGGACAGACCCTACGAGCAGTACTTC; d_gene: TRBD1; j_gene: TRBJ2-7; abundance: many; v_gene: TRBV6-5
CDR3aa: CASSDGLDTEAFF; CDR3nt: TGTGCCAGCTCAGATGGCCTGGACACTGAAGCTTTCTTT; d_gene: -; j_gene: TRBJ1-1; abundance: many; v_gene: TRBV18
CDR3aa: CASSEIRIGTGYEQYF; CDR3nt: TGTGCCAGCAGTGAGATCAGAATAGGGACAGGGTACGAGCAGTACTTC; d_gene: TRBD1; j_gene: TRBJ2-7; abundance: many; v_gene: TRBV25-1
CDR3aa: CASSRGLAGAETQYF; CDR3nt: TGTGCCAGCAGCCGGGGACTAGCGGGAGCAGAGACCCAGTACTTC; d_gene: TRBD2; j_gene: TRBJ2-5; abundance: -; v_gene: TRBV14
CDR3aa: CATRTGSNEQFF; CDR3nt: TGTGCCACTCGGACAGGGAGCAATGAGCAGTTCTTC; d_gene: TRBD1; j_gene: TRBJ2-1; abundance: -; v_gene: TRBV6-2/TRBV6-3
CDR3aa: CASGGRDYNSPLHF; CDR3nt: TGTGCCAGTGGGGGTAGGGACTATAATTCACCCCTCCACTTT; d_gene: -; j_gene: TRBJ1-6; abundance: many; v_gene: TRBV19
CDR3aa: CAGGPTDLPDLYTEAFF; CDR3nt: TGTGCCGGGGGACCAACAGATCTACCTGACCTTTACACTGAAGCTTTCTTT; d_gene: -; j_gene: TRBJ1-1; abundance: many; v_gene: TRBV6-6
CDR3aa: CASSDWNPNYGYTF; CDR3nt: TGTGCCAGCAGCGACTGGAACCCTAACTATGGCTACACCTTC; d_gene: -; j_gene: TRBJ1-2; abundance: many; v_gene: TRBV6-2/TRBV6-3
CDR3aa: CASSFQNSGANVLTF; CDR3nt: TGTGCCAGCAGCTTCCAGAATTCTGGGGCCAACGTCCTGACTTTC; d_gene: -; j_gene: TRBJ2-6; abundance: -; v_gene: TRBV6-2/TRBV6-3
CDR3aa: CASSFRDYRGGNTEAFF; CDR3nt: TGTGCCAGCAGTTTTCGAGATTACAGGGGGGGAAACACTGAAGCTTTCTTT; d_gene: TRBD1; j_gene: TRBJ1-1; abundance: many; v_gene: TRBV12-3/TRBV12-4
CDR3aa: CASVGPRGSNYGYTF; CDR3nt: TGCGCCAGCGTTGGACCAAGAGGGTCAAACTATGGCTACACCTTC; d_gene: -; j_gene: TRBJ1-2; abundance: many; v_gene: TRBV4-1
CDR3aa: CSAFGQGPVETQYF; CDR3nt: TGCAGTGCTTTCGGACAGGGGCCCGTGGAGACCCAGTACTTC; d_gene: TRBD1; j_gene: TRBJ2-5; abundance: many; v_gene: TRBV20-1
CDR3aa: CSARGGGQHYNSPLHF; CDR3nt: TGCAGTGCTAGAGGGGGGGGCCAGCACTATAATTCACCCCTCCACTTT; d_gene: -; j_gene: TRBJ1-6; abundance: -; v_gene: TRBV20-1
CDR3aa: CASSLEGDSGYTF; CDR3nt: TGTGCCAGCAGTTTAGAGGGTGACAGTGGCTACACCTTC; d_gene: -; j_gene: TRBJ1-2; abundance: many; v_gene: TRBV12-3/TRBV12-4
CDR3aa: CASSIVQGGTEAFF; CDR3nt: TGTGCCAGTAGTATAGTACAGGGAGGAACTGAAGCTTTCTTT; d_gene: -; j_gene: TRBJ1-1; abundance: many; v_gene: TRBV19
CDR3aa: CASSLGQVPSAFF; CDR3nt: TGTGCCAGCAGCTTGGGGCAGGTTCCATCAGCTTTCTTT; d_gene: -; j_gene: TRBJ1-1; abundance: few; v_gene: TRBV5-4
CDR3aa: CASSLVGSFGYTF; CDR3nt: TGTGCCAGCAGCTTAGTGGGCAGCTTCGGCTACACCTTC; d_gene: -; j_gene: TRBJ1-2; abundance: many; v_gene: TRBV11-2
CDR3aa: CASSLSGGGQPQHF; CDR3nt: TGTGCCAGCAGCCTCTCGGGGGGTGGTCAGCCCCAGCATTTT; d_gene: -; j_gene: TRBJ1-5; abundance: many; v_gene: TRBV7-2
CDR3aa: CASSDGQEGGYGYTF; CDR3nt: TGTGCCAGCAGTGACGGACAGGAAGGGGGTTATGGCTACACCTTC; d_gene: TRBD1; j_gene: TRBJ1-2; abundance: -; v_gene: TRBV6-2/TRBV6-3
CDR3aa: CASSPTSGSSDEQYF; CDR3nt: TGTGCCAGCAGCCCGACTAGCGGGAGTTCCGACGAGCAGTACTTC; d_gene: TRBD2; j_gene: TRBJ2-7; abundance: -; v_gene: TRBV12-3/TRBV12-4
CDR3aa: CASSVAEGPGELFF; CDR3nt: TGTGCCAGCAGCGTAGCTGAGGGCCCCGGGGAGCTGTTTTTT; d_gene: -; j_gene: TRBJ2-2; abundance: few; v_gene: TRBV9
CDR3aa: CSARDRGRETQYF; CDR3nt: TGCAGTGCTAGAGACAGGGGGAGGGAGACCCAGTACTTC; d_gene: -; j_gene: TRBJ2-5; abundance: -; v_gene: TRBV20-1
CDR3aa: CASSPLGPHREQYF; CDR3nt: TGTGCCAGCAGCCCTTTGGGACCTCACCGGGAGCAGTACTTC; d_gene: -; j_gene: TRBJ2-7; abundance: many; v_gene: TRBV6-1
CDR3aa: CASSSQRWGAGTEAFF; CDR3nt: TGTGCCAGCAGCTCCCAACGTTGGGGCGCCGGCACTGAAGCTTTCTTT; d_gene: -; j_gene: TRBJ1-1; abundance: many; v_gene: TRBV7-8
CDR3aa: CASSLSHSPPIQPQHF; CDR3nt: TGTGCCAGCAGTTTATCACACAGTCCCCCTATTCAGCCCCAGCATTTT; d_gene: -; j_gene: TRBJ1-5; abundance: many; v_gene: TRBV27
CDR3aa: CASERDRNTGELFF; CDR3nt: TGTGCCAGTGAGAGGGACAGGAACACCGGGGAGCTGTTTTTT; d_gene: TRBD1; j_gene: TRBJ2-2; abundance: -; v_gene: TRBV9
CDR3aa: CASSYSNHPGSGRQSNTEAFF; CDR3nt: TGTGCCAGCAGTTACTCGAATCATCCCGGCTCGGGGAGGCAGTCGAACACTGAAGCTTTCTTT; d_gene: -; j_gene: TRBJ1-1; abundance: many; v_gene: TRBV6-2/TRBV6-3
CDR3aa: CASSQVGQANYEQYF; CDR3nt: TGCGCCAGCAGCCAAGTCGGGCAGGCAAACTACGAGCAGTACTTC; d_gene: -; j_gene: TRBJ2-7; abundance: many; v_gene: TRBV4-1
CDR3aa: CASSPHRGYRYNSPLHF; CDR3nt: TGTGCCAGCAGCCCCCACAGGGGCTATAGGTATAATTCACCCCTCCACTTT; d_gene: TRBD1; j_gene: TRBJ1-6; abundance: many; v_gene: TRBV11-2
CDR3aa: CSARSVLGTEAFF; CDR3nt: TGCAGTGCTAGATCGGTATTGGGTACTGAAGCTTTCTTT; d_gene: -; j_gene: TRBJ1-1; abundance: many; v_gene: TRBV20-1
CDR3aa: CASIPTGGLSQPQHF; CDR3nt: TGTGCCAGCATTCCTACAGGGGGCTTGTCTCAGCCCCAGCATTTT; d_gene: TRBD1; j_gene: TRBJ1-5; abundance: many; v_gene: TRBV2
CDR3aa: CASRRREYQETQYF; CDR3nt: TGTGCCAGTCGAAGGCGGGAGTACCAAGAGACCCAGTACTTC; d_gene: TRBD2; j_gene: TRBJ2-5; abundance: many; v_gene: TRBV19